What follows are 14 T cell receptor beta chains derived from one specimen sequenced in a study of cytomegalovirus exposure and HLA in healthy donors (dated by TCRdb to about 2017). Receptor libraries were prepared by the immunoSEQ multiplex PCR assay. For the multiplex PCR, a mixture combining 60 forward primers for TCR Vbeta segments and 13 reverse primers for TCR Jbeta segments was used. TCRdb's version of the immuneACCESS table is confined to in-frame rearrangements and falls short of the full clone set. An unresolved V gene accounts for under half of the shortfall where checked; the remainder is of unknown origin. In this sample the table shows about 130,000 clones, less than 80% of which occur a single time. The top ten constitute approximately 3.8% of the sample. Sequencing was done on a sample of PBMCs. These receptors were taken from a man aged 40-49 years in good health and CMV-seropositive.

This clone came up once. This chain links TRBV11-2 with TRBJ2-7; 8 nucleotides agree with TRBD1. Per the germline V gene, CDR1 is SGHAT and CDR2 is FQNNGV. The J segment lost 6 bases and the V segment lost 3 bases, leaving 4 bases of the junction unmatched. The CDR3 sequence is 13 residues long. The CDR3: CASSFGQGPEQYF. In nucleotides, the CDR3 is TGTGCCAGCAGCTTTGGACAGGGTCCCGAGCAGTACTTC. Together with reference TRBV11-2 and TRBJ2-7, the CDR3 gives the full variable domain: EAGVAQSPRYKIIEKRQSVAFWCNPISGHATLYWYQQILGQGPKLLIQFQNNGVVDDSQLPKDRFSAERLKGVDSTLKIQPAKLEDSAVYLCASSFGQGPEQYFGPGTRLTVT.

This clone appeared a few times. This sequence joins TRBV6-5 and TRBJ1-1; D might be TRBD1 (6 bases). From germline, CDR1 is MNHEY and CDR2 SVGAGI. V was trimmed by 4 bases and J by 2 bases, leaving 14 bases between them. CDR3 size: 15 residues. This CDR3 reads CASSSSTRGNTEAFF. The CDR3 bases are TGTGCCAGCAGTTCCTCCACCAGGGGTAACACTGAAGCTTTCTTT.

The chain is built from TRBV7-9 and TRBJ1-6; D gene uncertain. Germline V gives CDR1 SEHNR, CDR2 FQNEAQ (reference sequence). V was shortened by 6 bases and J by 13 bases, with 7 bases between the two germline ends. CDR3 size: 10 residues. This chain's CDR3 is CASSLKPLHF. CDR3 DNA sequence: TGTGCCAGCAGTCTAAAGCCCCTCCACTTT.

The chain joins TRBV7-2 to TRBJ2-7, with TRBD2 matching over 10 bases. Germline CDR1 and CDR2: SGHTA and FQGNSA. The length of the CDR3 is 15 residues. V was pared by 4 bases and J by 3 bases, with 6 bases of the junction left unmatched. CDR3 bases: TGTGCCAGCAGCTCCGGACTAGCGGATTACTACGAGCAGTACTTC. It is translated as CASSSGLADYYEQYF.

This chain connects TRBV30 to TRBJ1-2; 8 positions agree with TRBD1. V lost 4 bases and J lost 5; bases outside the gene matches: 3. The CDR3 covers 12 residues. Germline V gene data show CDR1 as GTSNPN and CDR2 as SVGIG (reference sequence). The CDR3 reads CAWKGQAYGYTF. The CDR3 region has the DNA TGTGCCTGGAAGGGACAGGCTTATGGCTACACCTTC.

This rearrangement joins TRBV27 to TRBJ1-2; unclear D gene. The CDR3 runs 13 residues. Germline CDR1 MNHEY, CDR2 SMNVEV (reference sequence). V lost 6 bases and J 3 bases, leaving 11 bases between the germline ends. CDR3 sequence: CASSVKEDYGYTF. Here the CDR3 DNA reads TGTGCCAGCAGCGTCAAGGAGGACTATGGCTACACCTTC.

The rearrangement joins TRBV9 to TRBJ2-5; 7 bases are a match to TRBD1. The CDR3 is 14 residues long. CDR1 and CDR2 from the germline V gene are SGDLS and YYNGEE. The trim removed 4 bases at V and 2 bases at J, leaving 5 bases unmatched. The CDR3 loop is CASSQGQLQETQYF. The CDR3 DNA reads as TGTGCCAGCAGCCAGGGACAGCTTCAAGAGACCCAGTACTTC. Full variable domain (outside the CDR3, taken from reference TRBV9 and TRBJ2-5): DSGVTQTPKHLITATGQRVTLRCSPRSGDLSVYWYQQSLDQGLQFLIQYYNGEERAKGNILERFSAQQFPDLHSELNLSSLELGDSALYFCASSQGQLQETQYFGPGTRLLVL.

The gene calls are TRBV6-5 and TRBJ2-1, with D unresolved. The V and J ends lost 4 bases and 6 bases respectively, with 7 bases between them. The CDR3 loop spans 12 amino acids. Germline CDR1 MNHEY, CDR2 SVGAGI. The CDR3 DNA reads as TGTGCCAGCAGTTCCCCATCCAATGAGCAGTTCTTC. Protein: CASSSPSNEQFF.

The V and J genes are TRBV7-9 and TRBJ1-1; 8 bases align to TRBD1. The germline gives CDR1 SEHNR, CDR2 FQNEAQ (reference sequence). The ends lost 4 bases at V and 5 bases at J; junction bases unmatched: 15. This CDR3 contains 17 residues. The CDR3 loop is CASSSTSTTGVKTEAFF. The CDR3 DNA sequence: TGTGCCAGCAGCTCCACCTCGACGACAGGGGTAAAAACTGAAGCTTTCTTT. The variable domain in full, with the rest retrieved from reference TRBV7-9 and TRBJ1-1, is DTGVSQNPRHKITKRGQNVTFRCDPISEHNRLYWYRQTLGQGPEFLTYFQNEAQLEKSRLLSDRFSAERPKGSFSTLEIQRTEQGDSAMYLCASSSTSTTGVKTEAFFGQGTRLTVV.

The rearrangement links TRBV14 to TRBJ1-3, with 7 bases fitting TRBD1. Germline CDR1 SGHDN, CDR2 FVKESK. Trimming cost V 3 bases and J 1 base; bases outside gene matches: 9. CDR3 length: 17 amino acids. The CDR3 nucleotides read TGTGCCAGCAGCCATCGAACAGGGGTCCGATCTGGAAACACCATATATTTT. This translates into CASSHRTGVRSGNTIYF.

The chain combines TRBV11-2 with TRBJ2-7, with TRBD2 matching over 10 bases. The length of the CDR3 is 16 residues. Per the germline V gene, CDR1 is SGHAT and CDR2 is FQNNGV. Losses at the gene ends were 0 bases for V and 2 bases for J; bases not matched to a gene: 4. CDR3 sequence reads: CASSLDELAGTYEQYF. CDR3 DNA: TGTGCCAGCAGCTTAGATGAACTAGCGGGGACCTACGAGCAGTACTTC.

The genes are TRBV4-1 and TRBJ2-5, with a weak D call TRBD2 (5 bases). Trimming cost V 0 bases and J 3 bases, with 11 bases left between them. Germline CDR1 MGHRA, CDR2 YSYEKL. This CDR3 comprises 15 residues. The CDR3 spells CASSQDRTTKETQYF. The DNA for the CDR3 is TGCGCCAGCAGCCAAGACAGGACGACTAAAGAGACCCAGTACTTC.

This clone has more than one count but fewer than ten. The chain links TRBV21-1 to TRBJ2-7; TRBD2 is the table's D call, not checked against the DNA. TRBV21-1 is noted as a pseudogene. The CDR3 length is 14 residues. The CDR3 nucleotides are TGTGCCAGCAGGAAGGGACTAGCGGGGAACGAGCAGTACTTC. This sequence encodes CASRKGLAGNEQYF.

This chain joins TRBV7-8 and TRBJ1-5; D call uncertain. Trimming took off 1 base at V and 3 bases at J, with 10 bases between the two ends. Germline V gene lookup returns CDR1 SGHVS and CDR2 FQNEAQ. CDR3 length equals 15 residues. In nucleotides, the CDR3 is TGTGCCAGCAGCTTAGTTCAGACTGCCAATCAGCCCCAGCATTTT. It translates to CASSLVQTANQPQHF.